Listed here are 9 T cell receptor beta chains from one sample, sequenced in a study of response to subunit inactivated influenza vaccine. Using its own MiXCR run on the RT-PCR reads, TCRdb lists one record per CDR3 protein. The sample lists roughly 700,000 distinct CDR3 sequences; 15% to 19% were seen once. The sequences come from PBMCs from blood, collected roughly 12 days after vaccination. The receptors here all came from a man aged 45 to 65 who received an inactivated influenza vaccine.

In this sample, this clonotype turned up many times. This sequence joins TRBV7-9 and TRBJ2-1; D unresolved. V was clipped by 5 bases and J by 10 bases, with 12 bases between them. The CDR3 contains 12 residues. Germline V gene lookup returns CDR1 SEHNR and CDR2 FQNEAQ (reference sequence). The CDR3 here is CASSQNPREQFF. Written as DNA, the CDR3 is TGTGCCAGCAGCCAAAACCCTCGCGAGCAGTTCTTC.

J is TRBJ2-5 and V is TRBV4-1, with 8 nucleotides matching TRBD2. The CDR3 totals 17 residues. The germline gives CDR1 MGHRA, CDR2 YSYEKL. The V and J ends lost 4 bases and 2 bases, in that order; junction bases with no gene match: 12. The CDR3 DNA is TGCGCCAGCAGCCCCCTGACTAGCGCAAAGATACAAGAGACCCAGTACTTC. It is translated as CASSPLTSAKIQETQYF.

This clonotype was seen a handful of times. V is TRBV5-1 and J is TRBJ2-5; D uncertain. Germline V gene data show CDR1 as SGHRS and CDR2 as YFSETQ. The V end lost 2 bases, the J end lost 10 bases, and 12 bases lay between the germline ends. CDR3 length: 12 amino acids. DNA of the CDR3: TGCGCCAGCAGCTTACCCTCTGTGGGCCAGTACTTC. This sequence encodes CASSLPSVGQYF.

This clonotype turned up a few times. This CDR3 is CASSQAQRGNTDTQYF. As DNA, the CDR3 is TGTGCCAGCAGCCAAGCCCAGCGGGGGAACACAGATACGCAGTATTTT. This chain uses TRBV4-2 with TRBJ2-3; TRBD2 agrees at 8 bases. This CDR3 region has 16 residues. The germline V gene encodes CDR1 LGHNA and CDR2 YNFKEQ. V shed 1 base and J 2 bases; nucleotides not matched to a gene: 5.

This clonotype has just a few counts. The chain employs TRBV10-3 and TRBJ2-2, with D perhaps matching TRBD2 (6 bases). CDR1 is ENHRY, CDR2 SYGVKD, per germline. This CDR3 is 15 amino acids long. V was pared by 4 bases and J by 0 bases, with 9 bases between. CDR3 in DNA: TGTGCCATCAGTGTAGAGCGGGCGAACACCGGGGAGCTGTTTTTT. Residues: CAISVERANTGELFF.

A few counts support this clonotype. This rearrangement joins TRBV7-9 to TRBJ2-4; D might be TRBD2 (6 bases). Germline V gene sequence: CDR1 SEHNR, CDR2 FQNEAQ (reference sequence). This CDR3 has 11 residues. Between the trimmed V and J ends, which lost 6 bases and 12 bases, there was a span of 12 bases. The chain's CDR3 is CASSEPGDQYF. The CDR3 DNA follows: TGTGCCAGCAGTGAGCCGGGAGATCAGTACTTC.

This clonotype was seen only a few times. The chain has TRBV20-1 and TRBJ1-1; no clear D. The V gene's germline CDR1 is DFQATT and CDR2 SNEGSKA (reference sequence). The V end lost 1 base, the J end lost 0 bases, and 6 bases lay between the germline ends. This CDR3 comprises 13 residues. The CDR3 DNA reads TGCAGTGCTAGAGGACAAATGAACACTGAAGCTTTCTTT. It is translated as CSARGQMNTEAFF.

This clonotype turned up a few times. This chain uses TRBV29-1 with TRBJ2-7, with 14 nucleotides matching TRBD2. The germline V gene encodes CDR1 SQVTM and CDR2 ANQGSEA. With 5 bases clipped from V and 6 bases from J, the junction kept 12 bases outside the gene matches. The CDR3 loop spans 16 amino acids. As DNA, the CDR3 is TGCAGCGTTCCTGGGCTGACTAGCGGGGGGGCAGGCGAGCAGTACTTC. This sequence encodes CSVPGLTSGGAGEQYF.

This chain links TRBV10-2 with TRBJ2-5, with D unresolved. This CDR3 contains 13 residues. The V end was cut by 6 bases, the J end by 1 base, with 9 bases between. The germline V gene encodes CDR1 WSHSY and CDR2 SAAADI. The CDR3 nucleotides are TGCGCCAGCAGGAGACACCTCCAAGAGACCCAGTACTTC. Its translation is CASRRHLQETQYF.